This T cell receptor beta chain was identified in a study of blood T cell repertoires in COVID-19. The overall study: Sources were T cells, B-cell-depleted T cells, or PBMCs; the material itself was cDNA or gDNA.

Profiled with immunoSEQ multiplex PCR; TCRdb holds only in-frame clones, not every one. Found here are 200,000 to 300,000 clones, approximately 86% of them singletons; the top ten hold under 9%. Sequences were obtained from peripheral blood. This TCR came from a woman aged 70 to 79 with active or convalescent COVID-19.

CDR3 amino acids: CASSIMARNTGELFF. CDR3 DNA sequence: TGTGCCAGTAGTATTATGGCCAGAAACACCGGGGAGCTGTTTTTT. The V and J genes are TRBV19 and TRBJ2-2, with no clear D. Trimming took off 3 bases at V and 2 bases at J, with 10 bases between the two ends. Looked up from germline, CDR1 is LNHDA and CDR2 is SQIVND (reference sequence). CDR3 length: 15 amino acids.